The 14 T cell receptor beta chains below all came from one sample that was sequenced in a study of PD-L1 blockade in urothelial cancer. Assay used: immunoSEQ multiplex PCR; TCRdb lists only in-frame clones, some missing. This table holds 50,000 to 55,000 clones, approximately 80% found once. The sample's time point: pretreatment peripheral blood. Sample: PBMCs, taken around atezolizumab (anti-PD-L1) treatment. These receptors all come from a man aged 45-65 years with urothelial cancer.

The V and J genes are TRBV29-1 and TRBJ1-1; TRBD1 is a possible D gene (5 bases). There are 13 residues in the CDR3. The V end lost 4 bases, the J end lost 5 bases, and 14 bases lay between the germline ends. CDR1 is SQVTM and CDR2 is ANQGSEA in the germline V gene. This CDR3 reads CSVVQGQRTEAFF. CDR3 coding DNA: TGCAGCGTTGTCCAGGGTCAGAGGACTGAAGCTTTCTTT.

The chain carries TRBV18 and TRBJ2-5; 7 bases agree with TRBD1. J was trimmed by 4 bases and V by 2 bases; bases with no gene match: 7. The CDR3 length is 15 residues. Germline-derived CDR1 and CDR2 are KGHSH and LQKENI. CDR3 protein: CASSPGARQGETQYF. CDR3 sequence (DNA): TGTGCCAGCTCACCAGGGGCTAGACAGGGAGAGACCCAGTACTTC.

The V and J genes are TRBV18 and TRBJ2-2, with D possibly matching TRBD2 (6 bases). CDR1 is KGHSH, CDR2 LQKENI, per germline. The CDR3 loop spans 18 amino acids. With 3 bases removed from V and 3 bases from J, the gap between germline ends came to 20 bases. The CDR3 coding sequence is TGTGCCAGCTCACCTACCCCTCGACTAGGGGTTGACACCGGGGAGCTGTTTTTT. Translated, it gives CASSPTPRLGVDTGELFF.

This chain joins TRBV30 and TRBJ1-3; D might be TRBD1 (5 bases). The CDR3 totals 17 residues. V shed 3 bases and J shed 0 bases, with 18 bases lying between them. Germline V gene sequence: CDR1 GTSNPN, CDR2 SVGIG (reference sequence). The CDR3: CAWSALRGYGSGNTIYF. As DNA, the CDR3 is TGTGCCTGGAGCGCTCTAAGGGGTTATGGCTCTGGAAACACCATATATTTT. The full variable domain, in which reference TRBV30 and TRBJ1-3 provide the parts outside the CDR3, is SQTIHQWPATLVQPVGSPLSLECTVEGTSNPNLYWYRQAAGRGLQLLFYSVGIGQISSEVPQNLSASRPQDRQFILSSKKLLLSDSGFYLCAWSALRGYGSGNTIYFGEGSWLTVV.

This clone was detected a few times. The CDR3 region is CASSLGGTSGRSTGELFF. In DNA form, the CDR3 reads TGTGCCAGCAGCTTAGGGGGGACTAGCGGGAGGTCCACCGGGGAGCTGTTTTTT. The gene calls are TRBV7-8 and TRBJ2-2, with 15 positions matching TRBD2. CDR1 and CDR2 from the germline V gene are SGHVS and FQNEAQ. V trimming: 1 base; J trimming: 4 bases; junction bases outside the gene matches: 4. The CDR3 is 18 amino acids.

The chain recombines TRBV6-1 with TRBJ2-5; a possible D gene is TRBD2 (5 bases). This CDR3 spans 11 amino acids. Looked up from germline, CDR1 is MNHNS and CDR2 is SASEGT. V gave up 7 bases and J gave up 5 bases, with 8 bases separating them. The CDR3 is CASTSLETQYF. The CDR3 bases are TGTGCCAGCACTAGCTTGGAGACCCAGTACTTC.

The rearrangement links TRBV7-2 to TRBJ1-4; TRBD1 is a possible D gene (5 bases). The CDR3 consists of 15 residues. CDR1 SGHTA and CDR2 FQGNSA come from the germline V gene. Trimming removed 5 bases at V and 8 bases at J, with 18 bases between. The CDR3 DNA sequence: TGTGCCAGCAGCCCCGGACTCCGGGGGGGAGAAAAACTGTTTTTT. Translating gives CASSPGLRGGEKLFF.

This clone occurred once. The genes are TRBV18 and TRBJ2-3, with 8 bases fitting TRBD2. This CDR3 has 17 residues. V shed 0 bases, J shed 8 bases, and the junction held 13 bases outside the gene matches. Germline CDR1 reads KGHSH; CDR2 reads LQKENI. In nucleotides, the CDR3 is TGTGCCAGCTCACCACCGATAAGCGGGAGAGTTGATCGTACGCAGTATTTT. Translated: CASSPPISGRVDRTQYF.

This clone was observed a single time. V usage is TRBV19 and J usage is TRBJ2-5, with TRBD2 identical over 8 bases. The CDR3 has 15 amino acids. V lost 7 bases, J lost 3 bases, and 10 bases stayed unmatched. The germline V gene encodes CDR1 LNHDA and CDR2 SQIVND (reference sequence). The CDR3 sequence: CASTFSGIGKETQYF. The CDR3 nucleotides are TGTGCCAGTACTTTTAGCGGGATCGGCAAAGAGACCCAGTACTTC.

The V gene is TRBV30, the J gene TRBJ1-3; possible D gene TRBD1, 5 bases. Trimming shortened V by 0 bases and J by 4 bases, and 13 bases separated the two germline ends. The CDR3 contains 15 residues. CDR1 and CDR2 (germline): GTSNPN, SVGIG (reference sequence). Written as DNA, the CDR3 is TGTGCCTGGAGTGTACTATTGGGGCTCGGAAACACCATATATTTT. Protein: CAWSVLLGLGNTIYF. Based on the CDR3 plus reference TRBV30 and TRBJ1-3, the full variable domain is SQTIHQWPATLVQPVGSPLSLECTVEGTSNPNLYWYRQAAGRGLQLLFYSVGIGQISSEVPQNLSASRPQDRQFILSSKKLLLSDSGFYLCAWSVLLGLGNTIYFGEGSWLTVV.

This clone was counted between two and nine times. The rearrangement uses TRBV14 and TRBJ1-6, with D uncertain. Germline V gene sequence: CDR1 SGHDN, CDR2 FVKESK. V was trimmed by 1 base and J by 6 bases, leaving 10 bases between them. This CDR3 region has 15 residues. CDR3 DNA: TGTGCCAGCAGCCAAGTTGGCAGTATTAATTCACCCCTCCACTTT. Its translation: CASSQVGSINSPLHF.

Worth noting for this clone: Relative to the germline gene, one junction end is altered; a read error may explain this. The chain combines TRBV6-5 with TRBJ2-7, with D hard to call. The CDR3 is 11 amino acids. Germline V lookup: CDR1 MNHEY, CDR2 SVGAGI. The CDR3 DNA sequence: TGTGCCAGCAGTCACTCCTACGAGCAGTACTTC. This encodes CASSHSYEQYF.

The chain combines TRBV19 with TRBJ1-4; D possibly corresponds to TRBD1 (6 bases). This CDR3 contains 15 residues. The V end lost 4 bases, the J end lost 4 bases, and 13 bases lay between the germline ends. From germline, CDR1 is LNHDA and CDR2 SQIVND (reference sequence). CDR3 amino acids: CASSTLQGFNEKLFF. The DNA of the CDR3 is TGTGCCAGTAGTACCCTCCAGGGGTTTAATGAAAAACTGTTTTTT. The full variable domain, rest sourced from reference TRBV19 and TRBJ1-4, is DGGITQSPKYLFRKEGQNVTLSCEQNLNHDAMYWYRQDPGQGLRLIYYSQIVNDFQKGDIAEGYSVSREKKESFPLTVTSAQKNPTAFYLCASSTLQGFNEKLFFGSGTQLSVL.

The chain employs TRBV23-1 and TRBJ2-7, with D possibly being TRBD2 (6 bases). TRBV23-1 is known as an ORF, though its function is uncertain. The CDR3 sequence is 15 residues long. The V gene lost 0 bases and the J gene lost 3 bases, with 12 bases spanning the gap. CDR3 protein: CASSQSGGSIYEQYF. The CDR3 DNA sequence: TGCGCCAGCAGTCAATCGGGGGGAAGTATCTACGAGCAGTACTTC.